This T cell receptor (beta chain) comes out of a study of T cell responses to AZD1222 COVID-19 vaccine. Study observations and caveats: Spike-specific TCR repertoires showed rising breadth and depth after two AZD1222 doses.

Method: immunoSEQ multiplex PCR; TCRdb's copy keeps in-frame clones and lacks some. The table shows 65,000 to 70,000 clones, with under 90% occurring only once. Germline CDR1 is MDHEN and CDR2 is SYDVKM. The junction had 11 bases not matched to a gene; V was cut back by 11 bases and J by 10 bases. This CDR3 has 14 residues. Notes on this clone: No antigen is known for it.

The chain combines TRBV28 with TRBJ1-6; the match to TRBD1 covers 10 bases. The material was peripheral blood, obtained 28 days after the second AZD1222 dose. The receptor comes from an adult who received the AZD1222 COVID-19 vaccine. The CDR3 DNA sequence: TGTGCCGTACCTGCCGGACAGGGGGACTCACCCCTCCACTTT. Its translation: CAVPAGQGDSPLHF.